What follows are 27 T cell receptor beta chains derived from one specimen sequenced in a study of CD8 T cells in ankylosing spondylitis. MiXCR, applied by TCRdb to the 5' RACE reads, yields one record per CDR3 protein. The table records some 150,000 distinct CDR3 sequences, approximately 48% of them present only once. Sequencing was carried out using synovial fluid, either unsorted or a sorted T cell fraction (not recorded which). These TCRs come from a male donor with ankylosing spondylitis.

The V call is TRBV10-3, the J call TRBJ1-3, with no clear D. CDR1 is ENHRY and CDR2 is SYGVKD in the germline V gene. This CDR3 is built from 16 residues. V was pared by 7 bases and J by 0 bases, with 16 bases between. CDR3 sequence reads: CAITDPSRSSGNTIYF. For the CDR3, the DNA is TGTGCCATCACCGACCCCTCAAGGTCCTCTGGAAACACCATATATTTT.

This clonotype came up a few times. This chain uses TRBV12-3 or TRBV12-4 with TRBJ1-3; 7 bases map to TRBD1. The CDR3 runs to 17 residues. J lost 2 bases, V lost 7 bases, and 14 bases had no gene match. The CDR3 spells CASTLDRVGDPGNTIYF. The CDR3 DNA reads TGTGCCAGCACCCTCGACAGGGTGGGAGACCCTGGAAACACCATATATTTT.

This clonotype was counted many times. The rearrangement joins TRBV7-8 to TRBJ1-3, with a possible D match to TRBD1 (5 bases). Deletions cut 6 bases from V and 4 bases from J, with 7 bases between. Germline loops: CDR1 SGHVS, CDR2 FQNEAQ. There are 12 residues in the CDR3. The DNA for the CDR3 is TGTGCCAGCAGAGGGGTCGGAAACACCATATATTTT. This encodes CASRGVGNTIYF.

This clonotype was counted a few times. As DNA, the CDR3 is TGTGCCAGCACCCTAACCCTAAATGAGCAGTTCTTC. Its translation is CASTLTLNEQFF. The rearrangement links TRBV6-1 to TRBJ2-1, with unresolved D. There are 12 residues in the CDR3. The V end lost 7 bases, the J end lost 7 bases, and 11 bases lay between the germline ends. The germline CDR1 and CDR2 sequences are MNHNS and SASEGT.

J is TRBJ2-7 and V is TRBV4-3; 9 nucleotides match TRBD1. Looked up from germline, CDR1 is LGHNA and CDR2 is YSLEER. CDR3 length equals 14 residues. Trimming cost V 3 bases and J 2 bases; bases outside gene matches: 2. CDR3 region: CASSHGQGPYEQYF. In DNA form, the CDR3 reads TGCGCCAGCAGCCACGGACAGGGGCCCTACGAGCAGTACTTC.

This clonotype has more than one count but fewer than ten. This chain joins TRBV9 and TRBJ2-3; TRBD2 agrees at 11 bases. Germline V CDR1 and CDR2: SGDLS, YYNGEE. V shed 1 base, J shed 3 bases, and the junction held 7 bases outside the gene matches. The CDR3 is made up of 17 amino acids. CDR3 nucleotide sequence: TGTGCCAGCAGCGTAAGGACTAGCGGGCTGTCGACAGATACGCAGTATTTT. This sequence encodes CASSVRTSGLSTDTQYF.

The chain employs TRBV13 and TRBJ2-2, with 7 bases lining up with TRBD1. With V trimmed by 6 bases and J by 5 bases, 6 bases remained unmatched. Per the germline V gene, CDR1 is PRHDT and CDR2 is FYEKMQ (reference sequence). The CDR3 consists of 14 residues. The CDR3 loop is CASRVLTGTGELFF. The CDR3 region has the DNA TGTGCCAGCAGGGTTCTGACAGGGACCGGGGAGCTGTTTTTT. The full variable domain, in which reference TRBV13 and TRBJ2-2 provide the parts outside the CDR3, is AAGVIQSPRHLIKEKRETATLKCYPIPRHDTVYWYQQGPGQDPQFLISFYEKMQSDKGSIPDRFSAQQFSDYHSELNMSSLELGDSALYFCASRVLTGTGELFFGEGSRLTVL.

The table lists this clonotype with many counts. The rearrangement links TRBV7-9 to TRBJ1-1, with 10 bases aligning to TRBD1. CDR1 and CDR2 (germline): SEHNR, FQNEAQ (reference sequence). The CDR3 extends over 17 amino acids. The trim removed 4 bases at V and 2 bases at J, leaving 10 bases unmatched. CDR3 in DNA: TGTGCCAGCAGCTCAGCCGCCGGGACAGGGGTAAACACTGAAGCTTTCTTT. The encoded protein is CASSSAAGTGVNTEAFF.

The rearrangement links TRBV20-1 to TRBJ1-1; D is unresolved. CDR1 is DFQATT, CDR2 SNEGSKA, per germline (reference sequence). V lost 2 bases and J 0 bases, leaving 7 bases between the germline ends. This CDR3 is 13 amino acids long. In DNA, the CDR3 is TGCAGTGCTAGACAGATCATGAACACTGAAGCTTTCTTT. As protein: CSARQIMNTEAFF.

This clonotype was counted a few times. The CDR3 nucleotides are TGTGCCAGCAGTACCGACGCGGGAGGTACAGCCTACGAGCAGTACTTC. Encoded protein: CASSTDAGGTAYEQYF. The genes are TRBV6-2 or TRBV6-3 and TRBJ2-7, with 8 bases fitting TRBD2. The germline gives CDR1 MNHEY, CDR2 SVGEGT. The V and J ends lost 5 bases and 2 bases, in that order; junction bases with no gene match: 11. This CDR3 contains 16 residues.

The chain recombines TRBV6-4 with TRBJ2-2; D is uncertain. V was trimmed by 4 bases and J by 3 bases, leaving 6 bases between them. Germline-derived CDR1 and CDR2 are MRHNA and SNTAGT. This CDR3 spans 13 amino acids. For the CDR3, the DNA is TGTGCCAGCAGTGGGGATGACACCGGGGAGCTGTTTTTT. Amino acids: CASSGDDTGELFF.

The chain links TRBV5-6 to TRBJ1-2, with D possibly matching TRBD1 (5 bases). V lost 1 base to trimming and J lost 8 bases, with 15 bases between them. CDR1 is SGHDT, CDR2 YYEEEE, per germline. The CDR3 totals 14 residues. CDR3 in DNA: TGTGCCAGCAGCTTGTGGCCAGGGCCGGTAGGCTACACCTTC. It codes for CASSLWPGPVGYTF.

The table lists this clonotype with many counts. The CDR3 here is CASSLADEYGYTF. The CDR3 DNA follows: TGTGCCAGCAGCTTGGCCGATGAGTATGGCTACACCTTC. The V and J genes are TRBV5-6 and TRBJ1-2; D not certain. Per germline, CDR1 SGHDT and CDR2 YYEEEE. The CDR3 totals 13 residues. Trimming took 0 bases from V and 5 from J, leaving 8 bases between them.

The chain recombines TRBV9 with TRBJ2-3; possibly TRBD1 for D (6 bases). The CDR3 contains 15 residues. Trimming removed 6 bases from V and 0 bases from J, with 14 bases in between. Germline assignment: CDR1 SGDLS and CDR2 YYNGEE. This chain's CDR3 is CASTTGIASTDTQYF. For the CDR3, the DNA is TGTGCCAGCACCACAGGGATCGCTAGCACAGATACGCAGTATTTT.

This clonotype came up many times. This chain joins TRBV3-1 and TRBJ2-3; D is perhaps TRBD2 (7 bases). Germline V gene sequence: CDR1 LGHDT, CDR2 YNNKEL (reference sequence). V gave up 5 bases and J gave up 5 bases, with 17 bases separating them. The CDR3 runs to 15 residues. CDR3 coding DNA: TGTGCCAGCAGCACTTTAGGGGGGGCGGGAGATACGCAGTATTTT. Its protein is CASSTLGGAGDTQYF.

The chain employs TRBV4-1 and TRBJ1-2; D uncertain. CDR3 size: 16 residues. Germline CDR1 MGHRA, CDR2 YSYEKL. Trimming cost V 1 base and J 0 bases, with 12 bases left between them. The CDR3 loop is CASSQVGGRPNYGYTF. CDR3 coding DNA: TGCGCCAGCAGCCAAGTGGGTGGCAGGCCTAACTATGGCTACACCTTC.

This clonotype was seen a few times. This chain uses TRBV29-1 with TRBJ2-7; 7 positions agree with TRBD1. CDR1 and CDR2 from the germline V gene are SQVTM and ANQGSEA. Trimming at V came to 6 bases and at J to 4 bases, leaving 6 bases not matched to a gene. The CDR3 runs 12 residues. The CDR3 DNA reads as TGCAGCGTCCTTCGGGACAGATACGAGCAGTACTTC. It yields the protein CSVLRDRYEQYF.

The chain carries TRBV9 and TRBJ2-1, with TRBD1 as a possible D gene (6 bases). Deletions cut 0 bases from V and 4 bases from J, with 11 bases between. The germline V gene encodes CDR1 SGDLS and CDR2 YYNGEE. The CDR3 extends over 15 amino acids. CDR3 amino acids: CASSVEQGPYNEQFF. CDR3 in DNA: TGTGCCAGCAGCGTAGAACAGGGCCCTTACAATGAGCAGTTCTTC. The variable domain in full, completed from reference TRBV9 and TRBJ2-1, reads DSGVTQTPKHLITATGQRVTLRCSPRSGDLSVYWYQQSLDQGLQFLIQYYNGEERAKGNILERFSAQQFPDLHSELNLSSLELGDSALYFCASSVEQGPYNEQFFGPGTRLTVL.

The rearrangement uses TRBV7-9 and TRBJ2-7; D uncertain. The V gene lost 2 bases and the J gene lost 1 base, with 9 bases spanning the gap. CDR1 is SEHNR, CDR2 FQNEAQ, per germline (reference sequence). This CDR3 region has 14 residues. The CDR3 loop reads CASSLFDPSYEQYF. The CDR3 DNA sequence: TGTGCCAGCAGCTTATTTGACCCTTCCTACGAGCAGTACTTC.

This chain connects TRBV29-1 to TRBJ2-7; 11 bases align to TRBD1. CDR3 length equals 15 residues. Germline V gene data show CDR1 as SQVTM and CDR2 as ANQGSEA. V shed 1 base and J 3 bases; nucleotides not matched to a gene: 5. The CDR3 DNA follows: TGCAGCGTTGAAGGGACAGGGGGCCAAGACTACGAGCAGTACTTC. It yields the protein CSVEGTGGQDYEQYF.

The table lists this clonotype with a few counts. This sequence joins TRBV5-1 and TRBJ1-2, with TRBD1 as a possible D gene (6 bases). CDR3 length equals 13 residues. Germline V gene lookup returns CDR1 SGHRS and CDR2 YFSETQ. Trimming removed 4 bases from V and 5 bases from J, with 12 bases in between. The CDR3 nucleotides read TGCGCCAGCAGCCTAACAGGGAGGTATGGCTACACCTTC. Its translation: CASSLTGRYGYTF.

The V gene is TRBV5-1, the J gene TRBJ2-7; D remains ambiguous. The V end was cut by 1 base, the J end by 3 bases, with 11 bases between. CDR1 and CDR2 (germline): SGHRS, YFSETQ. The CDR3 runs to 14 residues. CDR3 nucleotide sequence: TGCGCCAGCAGCTTGTGTGGCGCAAACTACGAGCAGTACTTC. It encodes CASSLCGANYEQYF. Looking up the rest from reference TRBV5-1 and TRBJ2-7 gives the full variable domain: KAGVTQTPRYLIKTRGQQVTLSCSPISGHRSVSWYQQTPGQGLQFLFEYFSETQRNKGNFPGRFSGRQFSNSRSEMNVSTLELGDSALYLCASSLCGANYEQYFGPGTRLTVT.

CDR3 sequence: CASSFTRQGATEAFF. DNA of the CDR3: TGCGCCAGCAGCTTCACTCGACAGGGGGCTACTGAAGCTTTCTTT. The V call is TRBV5-1, the J call TRBJ1-1, with TRBD1 identical over 10 bases. The V gene end was trimmed by 2 bases and the J gene end by 5 bases; junction bases not matched to a gene: 6. From germline, CDR1 is SGHRS and CDR2 YFSETQ. The CDR3 loop spans 15 amino acids.

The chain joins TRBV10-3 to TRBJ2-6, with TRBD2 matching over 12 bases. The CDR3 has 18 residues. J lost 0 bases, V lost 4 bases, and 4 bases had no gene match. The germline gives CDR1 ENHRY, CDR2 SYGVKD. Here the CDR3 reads CAISVGLAGLSGANVLTF. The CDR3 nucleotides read TGTGCCATCAGTGTGGGACTAGCGGGTCTCTCTGGGGCCAACGTCCTGACTTTC.

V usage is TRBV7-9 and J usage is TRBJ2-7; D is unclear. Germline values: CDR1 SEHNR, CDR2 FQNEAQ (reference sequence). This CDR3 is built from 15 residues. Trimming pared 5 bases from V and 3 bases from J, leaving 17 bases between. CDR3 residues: CASSPHLVRDYEQYF. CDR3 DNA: TGTGCCAGCAGCCCACATCTAGTGAGAGACTACGAGCAGTACTTC. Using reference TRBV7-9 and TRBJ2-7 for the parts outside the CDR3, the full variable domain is DTGVSQNPRHKITKRGQNVTFRCDPISEHNRLYWYRQTLGQGPEFLTYFQNEAQLEKSRLLSDRFSAERPKGSFSTLEIQRTEQGDSAMYLCASSPHLVRDYEQYFGPGTRLTVT.

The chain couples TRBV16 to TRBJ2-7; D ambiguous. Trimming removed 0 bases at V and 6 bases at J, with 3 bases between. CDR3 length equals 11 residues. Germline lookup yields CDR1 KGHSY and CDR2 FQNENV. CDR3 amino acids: CASSQSREQYF. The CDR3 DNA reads TGTGCCAGCAGCCAATCTCGCGAGCAGTACTTC.

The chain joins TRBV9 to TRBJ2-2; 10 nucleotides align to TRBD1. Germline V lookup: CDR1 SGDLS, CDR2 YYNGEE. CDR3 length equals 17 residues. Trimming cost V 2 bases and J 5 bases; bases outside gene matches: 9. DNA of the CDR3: TGTGCCAGCAGCGTGACAGGGGGCTTCATTGGGACCGGGGAGCTGTTTTTT. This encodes CASSVTGGFIGTGELFF.